This is a list of T cell receptor beta chains from one sample in a study of technical replicates of blood from a few donors. Method: immunoSEQ multiplex PCR; TCRdb's copy keeps in-frame clones and lacks some. The sample lists 80,000 or so clones; 85% to 95% were seen once. Sequenced sample: T cells isolated from PBMCs. These receptors were obtained from a human donor in good health. CDR3s leave out the opening cysteine and the closing phenylalanine or tryptophan. The D gene is left open where the match is weak.

v_call: TRBV6-1
d_call: .
j_call: TRBJ1-1
cdr3_aa: ASSEAPGDTEAF

v_call: TRBV7-3
d_call: TRBD2
j_call: TRBJ2-3
cdr3_aa: ASSLGDPGLEDPTQY

v_call: TRBV25-1
d_call: .
j_call: TRBJ1-3
cdr3_aa: ASTGKGASGNTIY

v_call: TRBV7-6
d_call: .
j_call: TRBJ1-2
cdr3_aa: ASSLGSAASVNYGYT

v_call: TRBV10-3
d_call: TRBD2
j_call: TRBJ2-3
cdr3_aa: AISSSGVRDTQY

v_call: TRBV4-1
d_call: .
j_call: TRBJ2-2
cdr3_aa: ASSQDGDGELF

v_call: TRBV9
d_call: TRBD2
j_call: TRBJ2-1
cdr3_aa: ASSVLAGALNEQF

v_call: TRBV5-1
d_call: .
j_call: TRBJ2-2
cdr3_aa: ASSFRVEANTGELF

v_call: TRBV28
d_call: .
j_call: TRBJ1-1
cdr3_aa: ASSFLRDTNTEAF

v_call: TRBV4-2
d_call: .
j_call: TRBJ1-2
cdr3_aa: ASSQAGAGDGYT

v_call: TRBV2
d_call: .
j_call: TRBJ2-7
cdr3_aa: ATQGYTYEQY

v_call: TRBV9
d_call: .
j_call: TRBJ2-3
cdr3_aa: ASSVRTDGVTQY

v_call: TRBV11-2
d_call: TRBD1
j_call: TRBJ2-2
cdr3_aa: ASSPGTGVHTGELF

v_call: TRBV10-3
d_call: .
j_call: TRBJ1-2
cdr3_aa: AVLIAYGYT

v_call: TRBV5-4
d_call: .
j_call: TRBJ2-1
cdr3_aa: ASRDWRFNEQF

v_call: TRBV11-2
d_call: TRBD1
j_call: TRBJ1-5
cdr3_aa: ASSLDRQGDPQH

v_call: TRBV19
d_call: TRBD1
j_call: TRBJ1-2
cdr3_aa: ASIKKDRDTNYGYT

v_call: TRBV4-1
d_call: TRBD2
j_call: TRBJ2-7
cdr3_aa: ASSQLAGGAYEQY

v_call: TRBV2
d_call: .
j_call: TRBJ2-4
cdr3_aa: ASSEYAGLAKNIQY

v_call: TRBV14
d_call: .
j_call: TRBJ1-2
cdr3_aa: ASSHVRENGYT

v_call: TRBV7-6
d_call: .
j_call: TRBJ1-1
cdr3_aa: ASSLEWGFAF

v_call: TRBV4-2
d_call: .
j_call: TRBJ1-2
cdr3_aa: ASSPSVDSNYGYT

v_call: TRBV7-7
d_call: .
j_call: TRBJ2-7
cdr3_aa: ASSLGGVGYEQY

v_call: TRBV6-1
d_call: .
j_call: TRBJ1-1
cdr3_aa: ASSEGNGGANTEAF

v_call: TRBV27
d_call: TRBD1
j_call: TRBJ2-7
cdr3_aa: ASSLGDRGYEQY

v_call: TRBV28
d_call: TRBD2
j_call: TRBJ2-1
cdr3_aa: ASRRTSGNEQF

v_call: TRBV7-3
d_call: TRBD1
j_call: TRBJ1-5
cdr3_aa: ASSPTGGDQPQH

v_call: TRBV19
d_call: .
j_call: TRBJ2-5
cdr3_aa: ASSIDRDPGHETQY

v_call: TRBV13
d_call: TRBD2
j_call: TRBJ2-7
cdr3_aa: ASSLESGRPYEQY

v_call: TRBV30
d_call: .
j_call: TRBJ2-7
cdr3_aa: AWTGLVLQLYEQY

v_call: TRBV11-2
d_call: .
j_call: TRBJ2-1
cdr3_aa: ASSFNGRTYNEQF

v_call: TRBV7-8
d_call: .
j_call: TRBJ1-1
cdr3_aa: ASSPSVIEAF

v_call: TRBV27
d_call: .
j_call: TRBJ2-1
cdr3_aa: ASSLGGDREQF

v_call: TRBV18
d_call: .
j_call: TRBJ2-1
cdr3_aa: ASSPTQRNNEQF

v_call: TRBV10-1
d_call: .
j_call: TRBJ2-7
cdr3_aa: ASSEFAHGREQY

v_call: TRBV6-1
d_call: TRBD1
j_call: TRBJ1-2
cdr3_aa: ASRASTGANYGYT

v_call: TRBV7-2
d_call: .
j_call: TRBJ2-3
cdr3_aa: ASSLGPDTQY

v_call: TRBV9
d_call: .
j_call: TRBJ1-3
cdr3_aa: ASSVDSSGNTIY

v_call: TRBV28
d_call: .
j_call: TRBJ1-5
cdr3_aa: ASSLQGYQPQH

v_call: TRBV7-6
d_call: TRBD2
j_call: TRBJ2-3
cdr3_aa: ASSLGGTITDTQY

v_call: TRBV30
d_call: TRBD2
j_call: TRBJ2-1
cdr3_aa: AWSVLAGSYNEQF

v_call: TRBV6-1
d_call: .
j_call: TRBJ1-2
cdr3_aa: ASSSLYGYT

v_call: TRBV19
d_call: .
j_call: TRBJ1-1
cdr3_aa: ASSGEWTEAF